A single sample gave rise to the 20 T cell receptor beta chains below, sequenced in a study of cytomegalovirus exposure and HLA in healthy donors. Produced via immunoSEQ multiplex PCR; TCRdb's table is partial and in-frame only. Of approximately 270,000 clones in the sample, approximately 86% were seen once. The sequenced material came from PBMCs. Receptors were obtained from a young woman in good health and CMV-seronegative.

The V and J genes are TRBV6-5 and TRBJ2-7, with TRBD1 matching over 8 bases. Germline assignment: CDR1 MNHEY and CDR2 SVGAGI. V shed 0 bases and J 2 bases; nucleotides not matched to a gene: 6. This CDR3 spans 16 amino acids. The CDR3: CASSYSPEQGAYEQYF. CDR3 DNA sequence: TGTGCCAGCAGTTACTCCCCGGAACAGGGGGCCTACGAGCAGTACTTC.

This clone was seen once. The chain has TRBV10-3 and TRBJ2-7; TRBD1 aligns across 7 bases. Unmatched junction bases numbered 6, after V lost 7 bases and J lost 6 bases. The CDR3 loop spans 12 amino acids. The germline V gene encodes CDR1 ENHRY and CDR2 SYGVKD. The CDR3 sequence is CAITGTATEQYF. The CDR3 DNA reads as TGTGCCATCACGGGGACAGCCACCGAGCAGTACTTC.

On this clone: This same CDR3 is encoded by further DNA sequences in the sample. V and J are TRBV7-2 and TRBJ1-2, with 7 bases identical to TRBD1. The V gene's germline CDR1 is SGHTA and CDR2 FQGNSA. The CDR3 extends over 12 amino acids. The V and J ends lost 5 bases and 5 bases, in that order; junction bases with no gene match: 2. CDR3 coding DNA: TGTGCCAGCAGCGGGACAGTTTATGGCTACACCTTC. Translating it yields CASSGTVYGYTF. Drawing the rest from reference TRBV7-2 and TRBJ1-2, the complete variable domain is GAGVSQSPSNKVTEKGKDVELRCDPISGHTALYWYRQSLGQGLEFLIYFQGNSAPDKSGLPSDRFSAERTGGSVSTLTIQRTQQEDSAVYLCASSGTVYGYTFGSGTRLTVV.

The chain has TRBV28 and TRBJ2-7, with 10 bases matching TRBD1. Germline CDR1 MDHEN, CDR2 SYDVKM. This CDR3 contains 15 residues. With V trimmed by 5 bases and J by 5 bases, 9 bases remained unmatched. The CDR3 is CASSHARTGGDEQYF. The CDR3 DNA reads TGTGCCAGCAGTCACGCTCGGACAGGGGGGGACGAGCAGTACTTC.

This chain's CDR3 is CASSPGQGAQYGYTF. The CDR3 DNA sequence: TGTGCCAGCAGCCCCGGACAGGGGGCTCAGTATGGCTACACCTTC. This chain uses TRBV5-8 with TRBJ1-2; 11 nucleotides agree with TRBD1. Germline V gene data show CDR1 as SGHTS and CDR2 as YDEGEE. The J segment lost 5 bases and the V segment lost 4 bases, leaving 7 bases of the junction unmatched. The CDR3 runs 15 residues.

This sequence joins TRBV27 and TRBJ1-4; unclear D gene. The CDR3 is 14 amino acids. V shed 3 bases and J shed 7 bases, with 12 bases lying between them. Per the germline V gene, CDR1 is MNHEY and CDR2 is SMNVEV (reference sequence). The CDR3 DNA follows: TGTGCCAGCAGTTTGGAGGAGGGCAGTGAAAAACTGTTTTTT. Residues: CASSLEEGSEKLFF.

The V gene is TRBV11-1, the J gene TRBJ1-2, with unresolved D. This CDR3 is 14 amino acids long. Germline V gene data show CDR1 as SGHAT and CDR2 as FQDESV (reference sequence). Trimming removed 5 bases from V and 8 bases from J, with 18 bases in between. CDR3 protein: CASSPPRRGEGYTF. As DNA, the CDR3 is TGTGCCAGCAGCCCGCCTCGACGCGGGGAAGGCTACACCTTC.

This chain joins TRBV2 and TRBJ1-5, with D possibly TRBD1 on 5 matching bases. The CDR3 is 13 residues long. Germline V gene sequence: CDR1 SNHLY, CDR2 FYNNEI. Trimming cost V 4 bases and J 3 bases, with 7 bases left between them. CDR3 region: CASSAGLNQPQHF. The CDR3 bases are TGTGCCAGCAGTGCGGGACTCAATCAGCCCCAGCATTTT.

The rearrangement links TRBV5-4 to TRBJ2-3, with D uncertain. Germline values: CDR1 SGHNT, CDR2 YYREEE (reference sequence). CDR3 size: 12 residues. Trimming left V 0 bases short and J 7 bases short, with 6 bases between. CDR3 DNA: TGTGCCAGCAGCTTGGACATTCATACGCAGTATTTT. Amino acids: CASSLDIHTQYF.

A word on this clone: One junction end does not reproduce the germline sequence, and a read error may be involved. The V call is TRBV7-7, the J call TRBJ2-7, with TRBD1 matching 9 bases. In germline, CDR1 is SSHAT, CDR2 FNYEAQ (reference sequence). This CDR3 region has 14 residues. The CDR3 nucleotides are TGTGCTAGCAGCTTAGGGACAGGGAGGCACGAGCAGTACTTC. Protein product: CASSLGTGRHEQYF.

The chain recombines TRBV2 with TRBJ2-3; tentatively, D is TRBD2 (5 bases). The CDR3 is 14 amino acids. V was pared by 8 bases and J by 4 bases, with 16 bases between. Germline V gene lookup returns CDR1 SNHLY and CDR2 FYNNEI. The CDR3 spells CASLRAVASDTQYF. CDR3 DNA sequence: TGTGCCAGCCTCCGAGCGGTCGCCTCAGATACGCAGTATTTT.

The rearrangement joins TRBV9 to TRBJ2-3, with 9 bases aligning to TRBD2. V lost 8 bases, J lost 6 bases, and 10 bases stayed unmatched. The CDR3 runs 14 residues. CDR1 and CDR2 (germline): SGDLS, YYNGEE. The CDR3 DNA is TGTGCCAGTACATATAGCGGGGGCTCGGATACGCAGTATTTT. Amino acid sequence: CASTYSGGSDTQYF.

V is TRBV7-9 and J is TRBJ1-2; D unclear. With 3 bases removed from V and 5 bases from J, the gap between germline ends came to 10 bases. The CDR3 loop spans 13 amino acids. Germline CDR1 is SEHNR and CDR2 is FQNEAQ (reference sequence). In DNA form, the CDR3 reads TGTGCCAGCAGCTTTGCGGGTTCTTATGGCTACACCTTC. Translating gives CASSFAGSYGYTF.

The V gene is TRBV6-5, the J gene TRBJ2-1; TRBD2 might be the D (6 bases). The CDR3 spans 16 residues. V gave up 2 bases and J gave up 5 bases, with 16 bases separating them. Germline CDR1 MNHEY, CDR2 SVGAGI. CDR3 amino acids: CASSYTGERADNEQFF. CDR3 in DNA: TGTGCCAGCAGTTACACAGGCGAGCGGGCGGACAATGAGCAGTTCTTC.

This clone has a single count. The chain links TRBV7-2 to TRBJ2-7; 8 bases are a match to TRBD2. Per germline, CDR1 SGHTA and CDR2 FQGNSA. This CDR3 has 16 amino acids. The ends lost 0 bases at V and 8 bases at J; junction bases unmatched: 12. The CDR3 region has the DNA TGTGCCAGCAGCTTAGCTCTTCTGCGGGGGGCTGAAAAGCAGTACTTC. Its translation: CASSLALLRGAEKQYF.

This rearrangement joins TRBV15 to TRBJ2-5; 7 bases match TRBD1. V was pared by 2 bases and J by 2 bases, with 5 bases of the junction left unmatched. The CDR3 has 15 residues. Germline-derived CDR1 and CDR2 are LNHNV and YYDKDF (reference sequence). CDR3 region: CATSRTQQGQETQYF. Here the CDR3 DNA reads TGTGCCACCAGCAGAACGCAACAGGGGCAAGAGACCCAGTACTTC.

J is TRBJ1-2 and V is TRBV19; D might be TRBD1 (5 bases). The CDR3 extends over 13 amino acids. Germline assignment: CDR1 LNHDA and CDR2 SQIVND (reference sequence). Between the trimmed V and J ends, which lost 4 bases and 10 bases, there was a span of 16 bases. CDR3 in amino acids: CASSTPGGDVYTF. The CDR3, as DNA: TGTGCCAGTAGTACCCCCGGGGGGGATGTCTACACCTTC.

V and J are TRBV7-2 and TRBJ2-3; 9 positions agree with TRBD2. The V gene's germline CDR1 is SGHTA and CDR2 FQGNSA. This CDR3 has 18 residues. The V and J ends lost 5 bases and 2 bases, in that order; junction bases with no gene match: 14. The chain's CDR3 is CASSRRLVAGDLTDTQYF. The CDR3 nucleotides read TGTGCCAGCAGCCGGCGACTGGTAGCGGGGGACCTCACAGATACGCAGTATTTT.

The sample holds one count of this clone. The chain combines TRBV5-1 with TRBJ2-7, with TRBD2 identical over 7 bases. This CDR3 region has 15 residues. Germline trimming cut 0 bases from V and 2 bases from J; bases unmatched to any gene: 5. In germline, CDR1 is SGHRS, CDR2 YFSETQ. Here the CDR3 DNA reads TGCGCCAGCAGCTTGGGGGGAGGGCTGGCCTACGAGCAGTACTTC. This codes for CASSLGGGLAYEQYF. Using reference TRBV5-1 and TRBJ2-7 for the parts outside the CDR3, the full variable domain is KAGVTQTPRYLIKTRGQQVTLSCSPISGHRSVSWYQQTPGQGLQFLFEYFSETQRNKGNFPGRFSGRQFSNSRSEMNVSTLELGDSALYLCASSLGGGLAYEQYFGPGTRLTVT.

The gene calls are TRBV9 and TRBJ2-1, with TRBD2 matching 7 bases. The germline V gene encodes CDR1 SGDLS and CDR2 YYNGEE. The junction had 16 bases not matched to a gene; V was cut back by 6 bases and J by 7 bases. The CDR3 spans 16 residues. The CDR3 sequence: CASTRRGDYAGNEQFF. CDR3 in DNA: TGTGCCAGCACCAGAAGAGGGGACTATGCGGGGAATGAGCAGTTCTTC.